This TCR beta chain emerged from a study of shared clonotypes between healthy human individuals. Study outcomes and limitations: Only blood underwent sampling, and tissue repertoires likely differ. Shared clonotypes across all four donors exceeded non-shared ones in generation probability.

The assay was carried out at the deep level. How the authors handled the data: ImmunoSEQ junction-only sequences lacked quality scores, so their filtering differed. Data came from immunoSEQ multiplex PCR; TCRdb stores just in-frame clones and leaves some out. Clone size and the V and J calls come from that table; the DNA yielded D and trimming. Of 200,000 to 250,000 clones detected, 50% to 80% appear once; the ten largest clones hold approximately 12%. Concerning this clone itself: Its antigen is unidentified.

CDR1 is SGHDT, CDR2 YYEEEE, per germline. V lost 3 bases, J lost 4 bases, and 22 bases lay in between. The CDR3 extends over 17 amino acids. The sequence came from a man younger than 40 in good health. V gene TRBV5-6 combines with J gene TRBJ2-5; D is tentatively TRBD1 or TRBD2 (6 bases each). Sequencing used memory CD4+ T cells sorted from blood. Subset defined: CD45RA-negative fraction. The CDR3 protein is CASSSSRVWGAAETQYF. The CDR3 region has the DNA TGTGCCAGCAGCTCCTCACGCGTCTGGGGGGCTGCAGAGACCCAGTACTTC.